This entry features one T cell receptor beta chain sequence. Its target is not known. The repertoire was sequenced with immunoSEQ multiplex PCR; TCRdb's copy has only in-frame clones and lacks some. Of 35,000 to 45,000 clones listed, 94% are singletons. The entry originates in a study of T cells in tuberculosis. Across the whole study: IGRA-negative adolescents, IGRA-positive adolescents with latent tuberculosis and adults with active tuberculosis formed this South African cohort. General study results and limits: Active tuberculosis patients had shorter CDR3-alpha; the beta difference was nonsignificant. GMM-specific TCRs were nearer to active tuberculosis alpha repertoires, suggesting expansion.

At study entry, adolescents had tuberculin skin tests and IGRA screening. Germline-derived CDR1 and CDR2 are SGHTS and YDEGEE. Trimming left V 0 bases short and J 3 bases short, with 7 bases between. CDR3 length equals 14 residues. The material sequenced was PBMCs. The chain recombines TRBV5-8 with TRBJ1-5; D uncertain. The clonotype originates from a donor aged 10-35 years with latent tuberculosis or without tuberculosis infection. Some clones in this sample may be carry-over from other donors' samples. In DNA, the CDR3 is TGTGCCAGCAGCTTGGACAGTACCAATCAGCCCCAGCATTTT. This codes for CASSLDSTNQPQHF.